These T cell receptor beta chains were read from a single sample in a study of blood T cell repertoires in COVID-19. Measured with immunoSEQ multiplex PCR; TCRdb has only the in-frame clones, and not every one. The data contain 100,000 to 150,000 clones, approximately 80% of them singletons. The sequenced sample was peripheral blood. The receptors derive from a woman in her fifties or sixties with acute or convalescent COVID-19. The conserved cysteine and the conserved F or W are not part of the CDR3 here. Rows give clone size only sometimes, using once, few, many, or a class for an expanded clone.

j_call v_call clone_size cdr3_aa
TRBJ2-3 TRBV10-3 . AISAPTDPGLAADTQY
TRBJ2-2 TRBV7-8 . ASSFGSSGRAGELF
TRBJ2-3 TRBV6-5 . ASSYGTGPDTQY
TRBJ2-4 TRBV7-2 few ASSQGLARVSKNIQY
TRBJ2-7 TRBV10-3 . ATGQGLSYEQY
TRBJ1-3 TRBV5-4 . ASSLRQGGSYSGPIY
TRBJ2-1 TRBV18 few ASSPVSYNEQF
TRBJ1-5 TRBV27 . ASSNQDNQPQH
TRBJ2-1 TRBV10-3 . AIREGQGSSYNEQF
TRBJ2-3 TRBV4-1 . ASSQVRGGQGADTQY
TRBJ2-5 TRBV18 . ASSPGQGETQY
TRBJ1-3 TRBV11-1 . ASSPGHVSGNTIY
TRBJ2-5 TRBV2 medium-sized ASVTGDLQETQY
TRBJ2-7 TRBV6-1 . ASRELGAGKTYEQY
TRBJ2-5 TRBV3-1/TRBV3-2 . ASSQPLTLREQTQY
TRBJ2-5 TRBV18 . ASSIAQQETQY
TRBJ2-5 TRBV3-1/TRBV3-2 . ASSQDRGRAGTQY
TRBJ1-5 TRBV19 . ASSVWTGGQPQH
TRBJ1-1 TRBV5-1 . ASSRSRTGVDTEAF
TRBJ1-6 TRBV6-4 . ASSEDSSGSPLH
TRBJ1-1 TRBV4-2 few ASSQDYRNTEAF
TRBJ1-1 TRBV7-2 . ASSWDRGGTEAF
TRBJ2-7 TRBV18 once ASSPTGHATYEQY
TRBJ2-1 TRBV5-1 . ASSHSNNEQF
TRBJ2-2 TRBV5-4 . ASSPATGENTGELF
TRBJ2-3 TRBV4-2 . ASSQGSGGGTDTQY
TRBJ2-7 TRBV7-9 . ASSLALGTGTEEQY
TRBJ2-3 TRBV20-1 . SAGAGTSSTDTQY
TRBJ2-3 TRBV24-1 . ATSDWKAGSSDTQY
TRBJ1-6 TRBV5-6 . ASSAQGNSPLH
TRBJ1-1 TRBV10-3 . AISRDRVTEAF
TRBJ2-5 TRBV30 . AWSVGQGVTQY
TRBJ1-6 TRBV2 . ASTPDSAYNSPLH
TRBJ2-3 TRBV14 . ASSPLAGASTDTQY
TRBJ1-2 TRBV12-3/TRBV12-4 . ASSLRGGGYT
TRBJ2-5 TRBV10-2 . ASRPVRQETQY
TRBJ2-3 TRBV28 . ASSLLSDTQY
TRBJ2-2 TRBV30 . AGWDRRNGELF
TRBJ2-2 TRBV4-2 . ASSQDWSAGELF
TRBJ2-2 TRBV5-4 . ASFRDRTNTGELF
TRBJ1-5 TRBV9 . ASSVGGGKGNQPQH
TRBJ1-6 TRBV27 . ASSLLRGSTSYNSPLH
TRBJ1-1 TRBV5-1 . ASLQGGGNTEAF
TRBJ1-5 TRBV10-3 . AISGGGRSQH
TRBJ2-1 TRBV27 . ASSRGGQASYNEQF
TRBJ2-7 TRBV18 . ASSVFGSGYEQY
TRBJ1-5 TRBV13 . ASSLDRSGTGLHSNQPQH
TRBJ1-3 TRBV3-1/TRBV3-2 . ASSQTSSGNTIY
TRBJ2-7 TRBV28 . ASSLPRDTLDEQY
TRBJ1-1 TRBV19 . ASSMRQGVGTEAF
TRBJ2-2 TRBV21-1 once ASSVTRAPRNTGELF
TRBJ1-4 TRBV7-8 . ASSLAAIPTSEKLF